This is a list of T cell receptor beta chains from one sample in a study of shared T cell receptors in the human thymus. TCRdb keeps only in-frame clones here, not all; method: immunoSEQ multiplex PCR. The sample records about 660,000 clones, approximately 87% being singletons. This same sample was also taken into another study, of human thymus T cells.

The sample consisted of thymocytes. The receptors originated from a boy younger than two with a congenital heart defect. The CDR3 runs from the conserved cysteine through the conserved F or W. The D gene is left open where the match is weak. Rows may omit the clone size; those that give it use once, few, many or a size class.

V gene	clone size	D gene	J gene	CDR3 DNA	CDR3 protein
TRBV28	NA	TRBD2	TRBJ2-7	TGTGCCAGCAGCCCTCTTCTCTTTAGCGGGGGGCCCTACGAGCAGTACTTC	CASSPLLFSGGPYEQYF
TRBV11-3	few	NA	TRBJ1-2	TGTGCCAGCAGCTTAGAGGAGGGATGTGGCTACACCTTC	CASSLEEGCGYTF
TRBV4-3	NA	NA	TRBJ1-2	TGCGCCAGCAGCCAAGACACAACCTATGGCTACACCTTC	CASSQDTTYGYTF
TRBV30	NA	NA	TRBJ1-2	TGTGCCTGGAGTCCTGGAGGGAACTATGGCTACACCTTC	CAWSPGGNYGYTF
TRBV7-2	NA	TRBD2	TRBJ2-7	TGTGCCAGCAGCTTAGCCCAAGCGGGGGGGCGGGAGCAGTACTTC	CASSLAQAGGREQYF
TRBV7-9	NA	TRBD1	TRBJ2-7	TGTGCCAGCAGCTTTCTCGGGACAGTATCCTACGAGCAGTACTTC	CASSFLGTVSYEQYF
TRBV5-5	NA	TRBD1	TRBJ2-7	TGTGCCAGCAGCCAAAGGGACAGCTCCTACGAGCAGTACTTC	CASSQRDSSYEQYF
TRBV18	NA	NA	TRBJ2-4	TGTGCCAGCTCACCATCCCCCCTTCAGATAGCCAAAAACATTCAGTACTTC	CASSPSPLQIAKNIQYF
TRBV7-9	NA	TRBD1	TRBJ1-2	TGTGCCAGCAGCTTAGCACTAAACAGGGGAGGCTACACCTTC	CASSLALNRGGYTF
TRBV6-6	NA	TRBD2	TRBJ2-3	TGTGCCAGCAAACCGAGCGGGGGCAAGTCAGATACGCAGTATTTT	CASKPSGGKSDTQYF
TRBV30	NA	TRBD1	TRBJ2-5	TGTGCCTGGAGTGCCCCCCGACAGGGGAAGGGACCACCAACAAGGGAGACCCAGTACTTC	CAWSAPRQGKGPPTRETQYF
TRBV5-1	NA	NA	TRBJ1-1	TGCGCCAGCAGCTTGGGTCGCTTGGCGGTCATGAACACTGAAGCTTTCTTT	CASSLGRLAVMNTEAFF
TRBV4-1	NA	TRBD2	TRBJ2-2	TGCGCCAGCAGCCAAGTGTTAGCGGGGAGCTACACCGGGGAGCTGTTTTTT	CASSQVLAGSYTGELFF